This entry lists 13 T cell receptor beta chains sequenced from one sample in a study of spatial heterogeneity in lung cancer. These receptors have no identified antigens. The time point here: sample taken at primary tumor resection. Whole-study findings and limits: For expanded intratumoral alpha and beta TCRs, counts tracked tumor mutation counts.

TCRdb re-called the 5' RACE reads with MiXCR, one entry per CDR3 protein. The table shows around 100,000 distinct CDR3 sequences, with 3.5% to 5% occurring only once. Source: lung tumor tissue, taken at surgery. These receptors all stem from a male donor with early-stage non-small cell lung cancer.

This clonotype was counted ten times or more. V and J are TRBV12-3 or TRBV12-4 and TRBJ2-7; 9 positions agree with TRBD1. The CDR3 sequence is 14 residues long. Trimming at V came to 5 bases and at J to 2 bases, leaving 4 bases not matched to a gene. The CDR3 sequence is CASSATGGTYEQYF. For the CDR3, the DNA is TGTGCCAGCAGTGCCACAGGGGGCACCTACGAGCAGTACTTC.

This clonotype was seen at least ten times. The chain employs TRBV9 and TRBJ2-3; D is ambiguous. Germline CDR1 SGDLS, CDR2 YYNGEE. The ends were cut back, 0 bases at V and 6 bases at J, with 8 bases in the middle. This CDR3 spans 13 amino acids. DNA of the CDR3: TGTGCCAGCAGCGTAGCGTGGCTCGATACGCAGTATTTT. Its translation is CASSVAWLDTQYF.

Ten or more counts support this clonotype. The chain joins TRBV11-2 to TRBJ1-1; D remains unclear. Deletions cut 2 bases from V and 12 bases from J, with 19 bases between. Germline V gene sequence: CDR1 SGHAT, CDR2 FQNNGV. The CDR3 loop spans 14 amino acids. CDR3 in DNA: TGTGCCAGCAGCTTACCCCAGACCGTCGAGAACCCTTTCTTT. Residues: CASSLPQTVENPFF.

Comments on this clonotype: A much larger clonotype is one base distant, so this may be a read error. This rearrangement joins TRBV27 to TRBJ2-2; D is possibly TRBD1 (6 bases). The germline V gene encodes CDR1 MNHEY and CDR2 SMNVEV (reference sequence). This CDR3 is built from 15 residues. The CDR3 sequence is CTSSFEWGPGGELFF. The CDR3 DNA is TGTACCAGCAGTTTCGAATGGGGGCCGGGCGGGGAGCTGTTTTTT.

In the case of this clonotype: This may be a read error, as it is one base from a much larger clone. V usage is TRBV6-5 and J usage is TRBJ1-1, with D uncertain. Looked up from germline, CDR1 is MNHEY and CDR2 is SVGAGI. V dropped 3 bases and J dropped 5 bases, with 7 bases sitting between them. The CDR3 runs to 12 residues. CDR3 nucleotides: TGTGCCAGCAGTTATGTAGGGACTGAAGCTTTCTTT. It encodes CASSYVGTEAFF.

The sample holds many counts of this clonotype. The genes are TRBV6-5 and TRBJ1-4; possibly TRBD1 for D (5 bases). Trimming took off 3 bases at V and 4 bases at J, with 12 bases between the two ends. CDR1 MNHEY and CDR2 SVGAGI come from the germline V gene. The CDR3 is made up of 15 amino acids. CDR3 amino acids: CASSYGTADNEKLFF. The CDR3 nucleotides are TGTGCCAGCAGTTATGGGACGGCGGATAATGAAAAACTGTTTTTT.

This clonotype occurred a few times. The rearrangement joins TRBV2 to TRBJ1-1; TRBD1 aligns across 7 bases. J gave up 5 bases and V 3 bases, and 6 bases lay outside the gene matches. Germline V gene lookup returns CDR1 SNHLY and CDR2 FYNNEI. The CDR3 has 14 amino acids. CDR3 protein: CASSELQGRTEAFF. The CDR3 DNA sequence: TGTGCCAGCAGTGAGCTACAGGGGAGGACTGAAGCTTTCTTT.

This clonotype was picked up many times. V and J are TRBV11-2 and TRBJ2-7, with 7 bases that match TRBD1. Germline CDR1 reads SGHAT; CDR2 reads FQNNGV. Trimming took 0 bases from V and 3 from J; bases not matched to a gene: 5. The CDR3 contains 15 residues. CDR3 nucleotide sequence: TGTGCCAGCAGCTTAGATCGGGACAGACTCTACGAGCAGTACTTC. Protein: CASSLDRDRLYEQYF.

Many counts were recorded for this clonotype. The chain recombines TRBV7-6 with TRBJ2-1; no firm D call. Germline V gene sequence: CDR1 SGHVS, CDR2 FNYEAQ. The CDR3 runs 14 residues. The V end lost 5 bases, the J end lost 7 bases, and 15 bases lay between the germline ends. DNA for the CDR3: TGTGCCAGCAGCCCCGGTGCAAAAACGAATGAGCAGTTCTTC. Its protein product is CASSPGAKTNEQFF.

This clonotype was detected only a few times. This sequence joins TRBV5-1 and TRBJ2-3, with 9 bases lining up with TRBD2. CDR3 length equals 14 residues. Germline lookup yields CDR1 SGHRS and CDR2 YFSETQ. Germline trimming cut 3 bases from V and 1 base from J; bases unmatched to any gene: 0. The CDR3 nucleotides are TGCGCCAGCAGCTCTAGCGGGGGCACAGATACGCAGTATTTT. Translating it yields CASSSSGGTDTQYF.

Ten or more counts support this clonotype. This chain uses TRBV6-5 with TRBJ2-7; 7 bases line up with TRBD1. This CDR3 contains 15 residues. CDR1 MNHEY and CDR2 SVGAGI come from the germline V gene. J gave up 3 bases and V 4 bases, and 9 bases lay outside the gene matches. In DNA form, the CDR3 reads TGTGCCAGCAGTTCCCCCCGGACAGGCCACTACGAGCAGTACTTC. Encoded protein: CASSSPRTGHYEQYF.

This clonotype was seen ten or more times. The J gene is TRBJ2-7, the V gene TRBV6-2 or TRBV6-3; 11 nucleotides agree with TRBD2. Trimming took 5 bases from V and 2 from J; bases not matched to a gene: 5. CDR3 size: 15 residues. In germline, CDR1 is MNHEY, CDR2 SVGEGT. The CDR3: CASSIIAGGTYEQYF. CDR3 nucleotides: TGTGCCAGCAGTATTATAGCGGGAGGGACCTACGAGCAGTACTTC.

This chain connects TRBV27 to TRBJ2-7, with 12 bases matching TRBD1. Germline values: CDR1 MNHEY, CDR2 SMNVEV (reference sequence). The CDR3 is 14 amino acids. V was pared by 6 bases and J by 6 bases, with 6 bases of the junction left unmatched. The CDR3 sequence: CASSQGTGGREQYF. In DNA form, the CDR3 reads TGTGCCAGCAGCCAAGGGACAGGGGGCCGCGAGCAGTACTTC.